This T cell receptor beta chain is from a study of shared clonotypes between healthy human individuals (TCRdb year 2020). At the level of the whole study: The cohort comprised a couple of women and a few men aged 18 to 49 years. Per donor, three plates each were used for CD4 naive and CD4 memory, two for CD8 naive, and one for CD8 memory. The study deeply sequenced blood TCR repertoires of about five healthy adults to estimate repertoire size and the extent of clonotype sharing between individuals. To increase sequencing depth and limit assay-specific biases, TCR repertoire library preparation and sequencing were carried out by different laboratories using diverse techniques. Between about 0.85 and 9.5 billion PBMCs per donor were obtained by leukapheresis.

TCR CDR3 regions were amplified from genomic DNA by multiplex PCR using the deep immunoSEQ assay. Genomic DNA extracted from each cell subset was distributed evenly over all wells of several immunoSEQ 96-well plates, and each plate served as one replicate. For sorted subsets, each replicate PCR was loaded with approximately 190 ng genomic DNA, equivalent to some 27,000 T cell genomes. Purified libraries were measured with a Qubit 3.0 fluorometer, size-checked on a Bioanalyzer 2100, and measured again with the KAPA Library Quantification kit. Every immunoSEQ 96-well plate was sequenced on a separate single-read 150-cycle Illumina NextSeq 550 flow cell. The study's processing was this. Because only junctional sequences without quality scores were contained in the immunoSEQ output, filtering matching that applied to full-length reads could not be performed. Sequences were annotated with PyIR, a Python wrapper for IgBLAST v1.9, and V/J genes and CDR3 were assigned using IMGT germline references. Reads with weak V/J assignments (E-value above 1e-6), missing CDR3, stop codons, out-of-frame junctions, or ambiguous translated residues were removed. V3J clonotypes were defined by identical inferred V gene, J gene, and CDR3 amino acid sequence. Percentage overlap between repertoires was calculated by dividing the number of shared unique clonotypes by the size of the smaller repertoire. Three approaches were used to assess repertoire richness: RTK rarefaction, the Chao1 estimator, and Recon v2.1 estimates of unobserved clonotypes. Generation probabilities for all TCRbeta clonotypes obtained by the gDNA method from a handful of donors were computed using OLGA. TCRdb carries this immuneACCESS record with in-frame sequences only. Its versions omit some clonotypes, under half of them owing to an unresolved V gene in the studies checked, with the rest unexplained. V and J calls and clone size come straight from that table; D and trimming were deduced from the DNA. Within this sample are roughly 2 million clones, with over 85% of them counted one time only. The ten largest clones represent approximately 0.13% of the sample.

V is cut by 1 base and J by 0 bases, and the space between the germline ends is 13 bases. CDR1 and CDR2 (SGHRS, YFSETQ) derive from the germline V gene. The CDR3 numbers 16 residues from cysteine through phenylalanine. Left in the record is the CDR3 DNA by itself, 48 bases read in frame from the first base. The full study reports these points: Rarefaction of sorted-subset datasets indicated incomplete sequencing despite the large sequencing depth. Because the study included a small number of donors, the genetic and exposure-history diversity represented was limited. Higher generation probabilities were observed for clonotypes shared by all four sorted-subset donors than for non-shared clonotypes. Sharing across a handful of donors was observed for approximately 5% of naive CD4, less than 4% of naive CD8, roughly 2.3% of memory CD4, and approximately 0.41% of memory CD8 clonotypes. Estimated clonotype richness was generally larger for naive than for memory subsets. Pairwise subsampling indicated that sequencing depth was expected to affect the degree of clonotype sharing among donors. Sampling was restricted to blood, and TCR repertoires in tissue are likely to differ from TCR repertoires in blood.

Healthy HIV-negative adults with no recently reported acute infections or vaccinations were included as donors. Only Caucasian adults living in Nashville, Tennessee, USA were represented among the donors. Magnetic negative selection was used to enrich CD4+ T cells, after which naive cells were positively selected on CD45RA and the negative fraction became the memory subset. After blood collection by leukapheresis, PBMCs were isolated using Ficoll-Histopaque density gradient centrifugation and then cryopreserved in the vapor phase of liquid nitrogen. Analytical flow cytometry was used to check the purity and quantity of every magnetically sorted T cell population. Each sorted fraction had its genomic DNA isolated and then quantified by UV absorbance on a Nanodrop 2000c. On this clone: Its antigen is currently not known. One base away there is no much larger clone; base qualities are not given.

The receptor was isolated from a man younger than 30 in good health. Sequencing used naive CD4+ T cells sorted from blood. The cell subset or site label, read with the paper, signifies: CD45RA+ positively selected. This chain is built from TRBV5-1 and TRBJ1-1, with TRBD1 tentatively as D gene (5 bases match). The sequenced DNA: TGCGCCAGCAGCTTGCTGGGGACCCGGCTGAACACTGAAGCTTTCTTT. Its protein reads: CASSLLGTRLNTEAFF.